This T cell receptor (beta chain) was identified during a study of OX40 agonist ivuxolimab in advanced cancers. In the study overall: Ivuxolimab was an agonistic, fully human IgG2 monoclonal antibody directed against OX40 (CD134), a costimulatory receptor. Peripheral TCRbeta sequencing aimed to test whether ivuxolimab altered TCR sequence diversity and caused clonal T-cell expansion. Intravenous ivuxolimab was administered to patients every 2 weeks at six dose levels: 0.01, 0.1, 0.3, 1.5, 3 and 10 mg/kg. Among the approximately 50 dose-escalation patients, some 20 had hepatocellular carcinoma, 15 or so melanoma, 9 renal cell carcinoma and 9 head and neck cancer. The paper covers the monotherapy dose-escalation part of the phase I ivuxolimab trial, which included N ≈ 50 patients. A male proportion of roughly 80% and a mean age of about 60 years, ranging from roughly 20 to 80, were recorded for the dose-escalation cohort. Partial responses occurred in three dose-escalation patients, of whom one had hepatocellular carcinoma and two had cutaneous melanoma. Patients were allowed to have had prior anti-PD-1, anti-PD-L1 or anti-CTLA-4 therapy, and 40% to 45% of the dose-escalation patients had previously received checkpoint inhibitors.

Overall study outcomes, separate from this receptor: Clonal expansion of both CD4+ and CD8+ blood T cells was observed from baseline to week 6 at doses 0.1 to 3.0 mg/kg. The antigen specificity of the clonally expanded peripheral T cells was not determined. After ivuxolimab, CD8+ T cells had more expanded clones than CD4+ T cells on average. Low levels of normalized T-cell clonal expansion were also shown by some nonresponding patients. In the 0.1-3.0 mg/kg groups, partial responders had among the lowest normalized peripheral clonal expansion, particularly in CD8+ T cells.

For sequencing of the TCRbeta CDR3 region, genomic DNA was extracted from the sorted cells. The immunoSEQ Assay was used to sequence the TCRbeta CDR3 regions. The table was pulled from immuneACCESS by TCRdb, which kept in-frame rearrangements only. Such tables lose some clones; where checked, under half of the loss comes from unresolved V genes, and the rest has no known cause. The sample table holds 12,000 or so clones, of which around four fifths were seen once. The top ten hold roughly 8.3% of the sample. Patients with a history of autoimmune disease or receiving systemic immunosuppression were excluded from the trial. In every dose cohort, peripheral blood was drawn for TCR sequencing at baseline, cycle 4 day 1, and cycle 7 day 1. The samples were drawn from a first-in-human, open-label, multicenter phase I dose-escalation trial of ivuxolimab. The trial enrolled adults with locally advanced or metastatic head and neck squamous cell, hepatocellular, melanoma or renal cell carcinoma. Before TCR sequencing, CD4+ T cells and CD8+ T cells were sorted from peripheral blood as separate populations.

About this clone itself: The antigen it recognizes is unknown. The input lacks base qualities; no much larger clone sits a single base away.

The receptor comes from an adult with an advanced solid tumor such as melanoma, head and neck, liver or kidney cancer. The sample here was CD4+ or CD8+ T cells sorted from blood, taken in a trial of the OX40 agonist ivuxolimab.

The DNA reads TGTGCCAGCTCGGTTAGCGGGGCGGCATACAATGAGCAGTTCTTC. Its protein is CASSVSGAAYNEQFF. The chain couples TRBV18 to TRBJ2-1, with 8 bases aligning to TRBD2. From the cysteine up to the phenylalanine, the CDR3 has a length of 15 residues. Only CDR3 DNA is held: 45 bases, read in frame from base 1. The germline V gene sets CDR1 to KGHSH and CDR2 to LQKENI. Clipping removes 6 bases from V and 4 bases from J, with 8 as the unmatched junction base count.